These 18 T cell receptor beta chains were sequenced from one sample in a study of blood T cell repertoires in COVID-19. The assay was immunoSEQ multiplex PCR, and TCRdb's table has in-frame clones only and misses some. The data contain 400,000 to 450,000 clones, 89% of them seen just once; the ten biggest clones take up roughly 1.6%. Material for sequencing was peripheral blood. The source is a woman aged 40 to 50 with COVID-19, enrolled during active disease.

This clone came up once. V and J are TRBV4-1 and TRBJ2-7; the match to TRBD2 covers 8 bases. The J segment lost 0 bases and the V segment lost 4 bases, leaving 8 bases of the junction unmatched. CDR3 length: 16 amino acids. Germline V gene data show CDR1 as MGHRA and CDR2 as YSYEKL. The CDR3 loop reads CASSRLAFRSSYEQYF. The DNA of the CDR3 is TGCGCCAGCAGCCGACTAGCGTTTAGGAGCTCCTACGAGCAGTACTTC.

This sequence joins TRBV19 and TRBJ2-3, with 7 bases lining up with TRBD1. V was clipped by 5 bases and J by 2 bases; unmatched bases: 10. Germline V gene data show CDR1 as LNHDA and CDR2 as SQIVND (reference sequence). The CDR3 runs to 16 residues. CDR3: CASSPIGTVNTDTQYF. CDR3 DNA sequence: TGTGCCAGTAGTCCGATCGGGACAGTTAACACAGATACGCAGTATTTT. Full variable domain (rest looked up from reference TRBV19 and TRBJ2-3): DGGITQSPKYLFRKEGQNVTLSCEQNLNHDAMYWYRQDPGQGLRLIYYSQIVNDFQKGDIAEGYSVSREKKESFPLTVTSAQKNPTAFYLCASSPIGTVNTDTQYFGPGTRLTVL.

V and J are TRBV15 and TRBJ1-2, with TRBD1 identical over 7 bases. The CDR3 consists of 13 residues. V was pared by 4 bases and J by 8 bases, with 7 bases of the junction left unmatched. CDR1 and CDR2 from the germline V gene are LNHNV and YYDKDF (reference sequence). The CDR3 coding sequence is TGTGCCACCAGCAAAACAGGGGTCCGCGGCTACACCTTC. As protein: CATSKTGVRGYTF.

This chain links TRBV5-1 with TRBJ2-7, with 7 bases that match TRBD2. The CDR3 consists of 13 residues. Trimming took 4 bases from V and 2 from J; bases not matched to a gene: 3. Germline loops: CDR1 SGHRS, CDR2 YFSETQ. The CDR3 reads CASSPGLAYEQYF. CDR3 in DNA: TGCGCCAGCAGCCCCGGACTAGCCTACGAGCAGTACTTC. The entire variable domain, with the rest obtained from reference TRBV5-1 and TRBJ2-7, is as follows: KAGVTQTPRYLIKTRGQQVTLSCSPISGHRSVSWYQQTPGQGLQFLFEYFSETQRNKGNFPGRFSGRQFSNSRSEMNVSTLELGDSALYLCASSPGLAYEQYFGPGTRLTVT.

V gene TRBV5-4 combines with J gene TRBJ2-5; D may be TRBD1 (5 bases). The CDR3 loop spans 20 amino acids. V gave up 1 base and J gave up 2 bases, with 27 bases separating them. CDR1 is SGHNT and CDR2 is YYREEE in the germline V gene (reference sequence). CDR3 sequence (DNA): TGTGCCAGCAGCTTGAACCCACCCGGTCGGACACGTTTTTTTCAAGAGACCCAGTACTTC. Translation gives CASSLNPPGRTRFFQETQYF.

The rearrangement links TRBV28 to TRBJ2-7; D possibly corresponds to TRBD2 (5 bases). Trimming pared 2 bases from V and 2 bases from J, leaving 10 bases between. Germline V lookup: CDR1 MDHEN, CDR2 SYDVKM. The CDR3 is 14 amino acids. CDR3 nucleotide sequence: TGTGCCAGCAGTTTAGTGACTACACCCTACGAGCAGTACTTC. Its translation is CASSLVTTPYEQYF.

About this clone itself: The same CDR3 arises from other DNA sequences in this sample as well. J is TRBJ2-7 and V is TRBV7-2; 7 nucleotides agree with TRBD2. Per the germline V gene, CDR1 is SGHTA and CDR2 is FQGNSA. The CDR3 length is 14 residues. The trim removed 1 base at V and 1 base at J, leaving 1 base unmatched. CDR3 DNA sequence: TGTGCCAGCAGCTTAGTCGGGGGGTCCTACGAGCAGTACTTC. Its protein is CASSLVGGSYEQYF.

This chain uses TRBV9 with TRBJ1-2, with D unclear. The CDR3 is made up of 16 amino acids. V lost 3 bases to trimming and J lost 4 bases, with 19 bases between them. Germline V lookup: CDR1 SGDLS, CDR2 YYNGEE. As DNA, the CDR3 is TGTGCCAGCAGCGGTTCTCCTAAGGACTACCTCTATGGCTACACCTTC. It is translated as CASSGSPKDYLYGYTF.

In this sample, this clone turned up once. The CDR3 is CASSPHEQETQYF. CDR3 nucleotide sequence: TGTGCCAGCTCACCCCACGAGCAAGAGACCCAGTACTTC. The rearrangement links TRBV18 to TRBJ2-5, with D uncertain. Trimming cost V 3 bases and J 2 bases, with 7 bases left between them. The CDR3 consists of 13 residues. CDR1 and CDR2 (germline): KGHSH, LQKENI.

The V call is TRBV29-1, the J call TRBJ2-2; D gene uncertain. Germline CDR1 and CDR2: SQVTM and ANQGSEA. Trimming removed 7 bases from V and 2 bases from J, with 8 bases in between. CDR3 length equals 12 residues. The CDR3 spells CSGGLNTGELFF. DNA of the CDR3: TGCAGCGGGGGTCTCAACACCGGGGAGCTGTTTTTT.

This chain connects TRBV4-2 to TRBJ2-1; 14 positions match TRBD2. Per the germline V gene, CDR1 is LGHNA and CDR2 is YNFKEQ. V was clipped by 6 bases and J by 0 bases; unmatched bases: 10. The CDR3 is 19 amino acids. In DNA, the CDR3 is TGTGCCAGCAGGGAAACCGGGACTAGCGGGGGAAGCTCCTACAATGAGCAGTTCTTC. Translating it yields CASRETGTSGGSSYNEQFF.

CDR3 DNA sequence: TGTGCCAGCTCTCCGGACGGACAGAACACTGAAGCTTTCTTT. Translating gives CASSPDGQNTEAFF. V gene TRBV2 combines with J gene TRBJ1-1, with a weak D call TRBD1 (5 bases). Deletions cut 8 bases from V and 1 base from J, with 14 bases between. The CDR3 contains 14 residues. In germline, CDR1 is SNHLY, CDR2 FYNNEI.

In regard to this clone: This specimen includes other DNA sequences encoding the same CDR3. This chain uses TRBV7-2 with TRBJ1-5; 7 positions match TRBD1. Germline CDR1 reads SGHTA; CDR2 reads FQGNSA. There are 13 residues in the CDR3. Trimming took 5 bases from V and 5 from J; bases not matched to a gene: 3. CDR3 in DNA: TGTGCCAGCAGCCTTGACAGGGATCAGCCCCAGCATTTT. This encodes CASSLDRDQPQHF.

V is TRBV19 and J is TRBJ1-3, with TRBD1 identical over 7 bases. The ends lost 4 bases at V and 0 bases at J; junction bases unmatched: 12. The germline V gene has CDR1 LNHDA and CDR2 SQIVND (reference sequence). The CDR3 has 18 amino acids. The CDR3 DNA sequence: TGTGCCAGTAGTAGCCTTGGTCGGGACAGTTCCTCTGGAAACACCATATATTTT. It yields the protein CASSSLGRDSSSGNTIYF.

The rearrangement joins TRBV3-1 (or the pseudogene TRBV3-2) to TRBJ2-5, with 9 positions matching TRBD1. Germline values: CDR1 LGHDT, CDR2 YNNKEL (reference sequence). CDR3 size: 16 residues. Trimming removed 0 bases from V and 2 bases from J; junction bases left unmatched: 4. As DNA, the CDR3 is TGTGCCAGCAGCCAAGAAACAGGGGGCTGGCAAGAGACCCAGTACTTC. Translated: CASSQETGGWQETQYF.

V is TRBV19 and J is TRBJ2-2, with 16 bases that match TRBD2. This CDR3 spans 20 amino acids. Per the germline V gene, CDR1 is LNHDA and CDR2 is SQIVND (reference sequence). With V trimmed by 3 bases and J by 5 bases, 12 bases remained unmatched. Here the CDR3 DNA reads TGTGCCAGTAGTATCGCCCGTGGGACTAGCGGGAGGGCCAATACCGGGGAGCTGTTTTTT. It codes for CASSIARGTSGRANTGELFF. The complete variable domain, with remaining parts taken from reference TRBV19 and TRBJ2-2, reads DGGITQSPKYLFRKEGQNVTLSCEQNLNHDAMYWYRQDPGQGLRLIYYSQIVNDFQKGDIAEGYSVSREKKESFPLTVTSAQKNPTAFYLCASSIARGTSGRANTGELFFGEGSRLTVL.

The rearrangement joins TRBV4-2 to TRBJ1-5; D gene uncertain. V was cut by 5 bases and J by 3 bases, with 14 bases left in between. The CDR3 is made up of 15 amino acids. Germline CDR1 is LGHNA and CDR2 is YNFKEQ. This CDR3 is CASSAGSNNNQPQHF. CDR3 nucleotide sequence: TGTGCCAGCAGCGCGGGATCCAACAACAATCAGCCCCAGCATTTT.

The CDR3 is CASTYTLGQGNTEAFF. For the CDR3, the DNA is TGTGCCAGTACATACACGCTGGGACAGGGGAACACTGAAGCTTTCTTT. The chain employs TRBV19 and TRBJ1-1; TRBD1 aligns across 9 bases. Germline CDR1 LNHDA, CDR2 SQIVND (reference sequence). J was trimmed by 1 base and V by 7 bases; bases with no gene match: 10. The CDR3 covers 16 residues.